This entry lists 31 T cell receptor beta chains sequenced from one sample in a study of blood T cell repertoires in COVID-19. Clones were sequenced by immunoSEQ multiplex PCR, and TCRdb holds only the in-frame ones, with some missing. The sample lists some 80,000 clones, roughly 80% occurring once. Sequencing used peripheral blood. The receptor source for this set is a man older than 75 with active or convalescent COVID-19.

This rearrangement joins TRBV10-2 to TRBJ1-6; no clear D. Per germline, CDR1 WSHSY and CDR2 SAAADI. Between the trimmed V and J ends, which lost 2 bases and 9 bases, there was a span of 11 bases. The CDR3 spans 14 residues. CDR3 in amino acids: CASSEVGDGSPLHF. Here the CDR3 DNA reads TGCGCCAGCAGTGAGGTCGGGGATGGTTCACCCCTCCACTTT.

The V gene is TRBV10-1, the J gene TRBJ2-1, with D maybe TRBD1 (6 bases). V gave up 2 bases and J gave up 6 bases, with 14 bases separating them. The germline CDR1 and CDR2 sequences are WNHNN and SYGVQD (reference sequence). The CDR3 spans 15 residues. In DNA form, the CDR3 reads TGCGCCAGCAGTGAGCAGAAGACAGGCCGCAATGAGCAGTTCTTC. Amino acid sequence: CASSEQKTGRNEQFF.

The CDR3 region has the DNA TGTGCCAGCAGTCCTCGGGACTATAATGAAAAACTGTTTTTT. Translating gives CASSPRDYNEKLFF. The J gene is TRBJ1-4, the V gene TRBV6-5; D perhaps matches TRBD1 (5 bases). The CDR3 spans 14 residues. Germline assignment: CDR1 MNHEY and CDR2 SVGAGI. The V end lost 5 bases, the J end lost 4 bases, and 11 bases lay between the germline ends.

This clone came up once. The chain links TRBV10-2 to TRBJ1-1; D not certain. V shed 4 bases and J shed 0 bases, with 6 bases lying between them. The CDR3 runs 13 residues. Germline assignment: CDR1 WSHSY and CDR2 SAAADI. The CDR3 region is CASSGRLNTEAFF. DNA of the CDR3: TGCGCCAGCAGTGGGCGGTTGAACACTGAAGCTTTCTTT.

The rearrangement joins TRBV27 to TRBJ1-6; maybe TRBD1 (6 bases). V lost 5 bases to trimming and J lost 9 bases, with 14 bases between them. CDR1 and CDR2 (germline): MNHEY, SMNVEV (reference sequence). This CDR3 contains 14 residues. The CDR3 coding sequence is TGTGCCAGCAGTCCCCCAGGGGATAGTTCACCCCTCCACTTT. It codes for CASSPPGDSSPLHF.

The rearrangement joins TRBV5-4 to TRBJ1-4; 7 bases line up with TRBD1. The CDR3 sequence is 13 residues long. Losses at the gene ends were 3 bases for V and 7 bases for J; bases not matched to a gene: 3. Per the germline V gene, CDR1 is SGHNT and CDR2 is YYREEE (reference sequence). The CDR3 region has the DNA TGTGCCAGCAGCTCGACAGGGAGTGAAAAACTGTTTTTT. Translating gives CASSSTGSEKLFF.

J is TRBJ2-1 and V is TRBV7-2; 7 bases map to TRBD1. Losses at the gene ends were 5 bases for V and 7 bases for J; bases not matched to a gene: 5. The length of the CDR3 is 13 residues. The germline gives CDR1 SGHTA, CDR2 FQGNSA. The CDR3 reads CASSRQGFNEQFF. For the CDR3, the DNA is TGTGCCAGCAGCCGACAGGGATTTAATGAGCAGTTCTTC.

The chain couples TRBV5-1 to TRBJ1-1, with D possibly being TRBD1 (5 bases). Germline CDR1 reads SGHRS; CDR2 reads YFSETQ. V dropped 2 bases and J dropped 3 bases, with 17 bases sitting between them. The CDR3 covers 16 residues. The CDR3 bases are TGCGCCAGCAGCTTAGGGCAGGGTTTTCTTTACACTGAAGCTTTCTTT. It codes for CASSLGQGFLYTEAFF.

The chain joins TRBV18 to TRBJ1-1, with D perhaps matching TRBD1 (5 bases). The CDR3 spans 15 residues. CDR1 and CDR2 from the germline V gene are KGHSH and LQKENI. Trimming took off 6 bases at V and 0 bases at J, with 14 bases between the two ends. Here the CDR3 DNA reads TGTGCCAGCTCCCGTCGACAGAACATGAACACTGAAGCTTTCTTT. It specifies CASSRRQNMNTEAFF.

The chain has TRBV28 and TRBJ1-5; 7 nucleotides match TRBD1. The CDR3 has 15 residues. V gave up 9 bases and J gave up 4 bases; unmatched junction bases: 12. CDR1 and CDR2 (germline): MDHEN, SYDVKM. This CDR3 reads CASRSGSRGNQPQHF. DNA for the CDR3: TGTGCCAGTCGATCTGGAAGCAGGGGGAATCAGCCCCAGCATTTT.

This chain connects TRBV10-2 to TRBJ2-5, with unresolved D. The V end was cut by 5 bases, the J end by 2 bases, with 12 bases between. Germline loops: CDR1 WSHSY, CDR2 SAAADI. The CDR3 covers 14 residues. DNA for the CDR3: TGCGCCAGCAGTCCAACGGGTCGGCAAGAGACCCAGTACTTC. It is translated as CASSPTGRQETQYF.

CDR3 bases: TGTGCCAGCAGAGGAGGACGCAACTCTGGGGCCAACGTCCTGACTTTC. Protein product: CASRGGRNSGANVLTF. The chain links TRBV5-6 to TRBJ2-6, with D possibly TRBD2 on 5 matching bases. CDR1 is SGHDT and CDR2 is YYEEEE in the germline V gene. CDR3 length: 16 residues. Trimming removed 5 bases at V and 0 bases at J, with 12 bases between.

V and J are TRBV19 and TRBJ1-2, with 7 bases identical to TRBD1. The CDR3 is 14 residues long. The J segment lost 5 bases and the V segment lost 5 bases, leaving 8 bases of the junction unmatched. Germline assignment: CDR1 LNHDA and CDR2 SQIVND (reference sequence). The CDR3 DNA is TGTGCCAGTAGTTTCAAGGGGGCAAATTATGGCTACACCTTC. It encodes CASSFKGANYGYTF.

The genes are TRBV11-3 and TRBJ1-1, with D unclear. Looked up from germline, CDR1 is SGHNT and CDR2 is YENEEA. This CDR3 is 14 amino acids long. V was shortened by 5 bases and J by 0 bases, with 10 bases between the two germline ends. DNA for the CDR3: TGTGCCAGCAGCCGATCGGGTCTGAACACTGAAGCTTTCTTT. Translation gives CASSRSGLNTEAFF.

V gene TRBV10-2 combines with J gene TRBJ2-3; D call uncertain. Looked up from germline, CDR1 is WSHSY and CDR2 is SAAADI. V was cut by 7 bases and J by 1 base, with 9 bases left in between. The CDR3 is made up of 13 amino acids. The CDR3 DNA sequence: TGCGCCAGCATGAGCAGGCGCACAGATACGCAGTATTTT. The encoded protein is CASMSRRTDTQYF.

The chain combines TRBV3-1 (or the pseudogene TRBV3-2) with TRBJ2-3; TRBD2 aligns across 10 bases. Losses at the gene ends were 7 bases for V and 2 bases for J; bases not matched to a gene: 12. The CDR3 spans 17 residues. CDR1 LGHDT and CDR2 YNNKEL come from the germline V gene (reference sequence). CDR3 loop: CASIPRLAGEHTDTQYF. In DNA, the CDR3 is TGTGCCAGCATTCCTCGCCTAGCGGGGGAACACACAGATACGCAGTATTTT.

This clone appeared a single time. This CDR3 is CASSLTGGTQPQHF. The DNA for the CDR3 is TGTGCCAGCAGCTTAACAGGGGGGACTCAGCCCCAGCATTTT. The chain is built from TRBV7-2 and TRBJ1-5; 8 bases fit TRBD1. Looked up from germline, CDR1 is SGHTA and CDR2 is FQGNSA. The CDR3 extends over 14 amino acids. V shed 2 bases, J shed 6 bases, and the junction held 3 bases outside the gene matches.

The J gene is TRBJ2-2, the V gene TRBV9, with D possibly TRBD2 on 5 matching bases. CDR3 length: 14 residues. Germline assignment: CDR1 SGDLS and CDR2 YYNGEE. V was cut by 3 bases and J by 10 bases, with 16 bases left in between. CDR3 bases: TGTGCCAGCAGCGCGGAGGACGATCTCCCGGAGCTGTTTTTT. Its translation is CASSAEDDLPELFF.

This clone was detected only once. The chain recombines TRBV11-3 with TRBJ2-5, with 9 bases matching TRBD2. In germline, CDR1 is SGHNT, CDR2 YENEEA. J gave up 5 bases and V 5 bases, and 6 bases lay outside the gene matches. There are 14 residues in the CDR3. DNA of the CDR3: TGTGCCAGCAGCAAATTAGCGGGAGTTGAGACCCAGTACTTC. Translated, it gives CASSKLAGVETQYF.

This chain links TRBV6-5 with TRBJ1-1; TRBD1 is a possible D gene (5 bases). Germline-derived CDR1 and CDR2 are MNHEY and SVGAGI. The CDR3 covers 13 residues. The V end lost 5 bases, the J end lost 5 bases, and 12 bases lay between the germline ends. In DNA form, the CDR3 reads TGTGCCAGCAGTACCAGGGAGGGGACTGAAGCTTTCTTT. The encoded protein is CASSTREGTEAFF.

The chain is built from TRBV7-2 and TRBJ2-5, with 7 bases matching TRBD2. With V trimmed by 3 bases and J by 5 bases, 3 bases remained unmatched. The germline V gene encodes CDR1 SGHTA and CDR2 FQGNSA. This CDR3 region has 13 residues. Here the CDR3 reads CASSLTSWETQYF. CDR3 coding DNA: TGTGCCAGCAGCTTGACTAGCTGGGAGACCCAGTACTTC.

As for this clone: At the DNA level, this CDR3 is encoded by other sequences in the same sample as well. The V and J genes are TRBV28 and TRBJ1-1; 7 bases fit TRBD1. V shed 5 bases and J 6 bases; nucleotides not matched to a gene: 12. CDR1 is MDHEN and CDR2 is SYDVKM in the germline V gene. The CDR3 spans 15 residues. CDR3 amino acids: CASSTTRTGGSEAFF. In DNA, the CDR3 is TGTGCCAGCAGTACCACTCGGACAGGAGGATCTGAAGCTTTCTTT.

The chain has TRBV12-3 or TRBV12-4 and TRBJ2-7; maybe TRBD1 (7 bases). V lost 5 bases to trimming and J lost 6 bases, with 14 bases between them. CDR3 length: 13 amino acids. CDR3 nucleotides: TGTGCCAGCAGTCCCAGACAGGGAGGCGAGCAGTACGTC. As protein: CASSPRQGGEQYV.

The chain is built from TRBV27 and TRBJ1-5, with unresolved D. This CDR3 region has 16 residues. V gave up 6 bases and J gave up 1 base, with 16 bases separating them. Germline assignment: CDR1 MNHEY and CDR2 SMNVEV (reference sequence). CDR3 protein: CASRRNTNRSNQPQHF. CDR3 sequence (DNA): TGTGCCAGCAGGCGGAACACCAATAGGAGCAATCAGCCCCAGCATTTT.

The chain couples TRBV3-1 (or the pseudogene TRBV3-2) to TRBJ1-6; 8 nucleotides align to TRBD1. The germline CDR1 and CDR2 sequences are LGHDT and YNNKEL (reference sequence). V gave up 5 bases and J gave up 7 bases; unmatched junction bases: 4. The CDR3 has 14 amino acids. The CDR3 coding sequence is TGTGCCAGCAGCGACCGGACAGGGAATTCACCCCTCCACTTT. It codes for CASSDRTGNSPLHF.

The gene calls are TRBV3-1 (or the pseudogene TRBV3-2) and TRBJ2-1; 7 nucleotides align to TRBD2. CDR1 is LGHDT, CDR2 YNNKEL, per germline (reference sequence). This CDR3 contains 14 residues. V trimming: 1 base; J trimming: 9 bases; junction bases outside the gene matches: 6. This CDR3 reads CASSQVRRTSEQFF. CDR3 nucleotide sequence: TGTGCCAGCAGCCAAGTTCGGAGGACTAGTGAGCAGTTCTTC.

This clone was seen once. The V and J genes are TRBV6-6 and TRBJ2-7; 9 positions match TRBD1. J gave up 3 bases and V 4 bases, and 4 bases lay outside the gene matches. CDR1 is MNHNY and CDR2 is SVGAGI in the germline V gene (reference sequence). This CDR3 is 14 amino acids long. The CDR3 region has the DNA TGTGCCAGCAGTTGGACAGGGGCCAGCTACGAGCAGTACGTC. It encodes CASSWTGASYEQYV.

The chain is built from TRBV27 and TRBJ2-7; maybe TRBD2 (5 bases). Trimming removed 2 bases at V and 3 bases at J, with 11 bases between. The CDR3 contains 14 residues. Germline lookup yields CDR1 MNHEY and CDR2 SMNVEV (reference sequence). The CDR3 DNA reads TGTGCCAGCAGTTTAATGGTTGGGAGCTACGAGCAGTACGTC. As protein: CASSLMVGSYEQYV.

The chain links TRBV7-8 to TRBJ1-1, with D possibly TRBD1 on 5 matching bases. Germline CDR1 is SGHVS and CDR2 is FQNEAQ. The length of the CDR3 is 13 residues. V gave up 5 bases and J gave up 1 base, with 8 bases separating them. The CDR3, as DNA: TGTGCCAGCAGCATACAGGAGAACACTGAAGCTTTCTTT. This encodes CASSIQENTEAFF. Using reference TRBV7-8 and TRBJ1-1 for the parts outside the CDR3, the full variable domain is GAGVSQSPRYKVAKRGQDVALRCDPISGHVSLFWYQQALGQGPEFLTYFQNEAQLDKSGLPSDRFFAERPEGSVSTLKIQRTQQEDSAVYLCASSIQENTEAFFGQGTRLTVV.

The rearrangement uses TRBV9 and TRBJ1-3, with D possibly TRBD1 on 5 matching bases. Trimming cost V 0 bases and J 8 bases, with 15 bases left between them. There are 15 residues in the CDR3. CDR1 SGDLS and CDR2 YYNGEE come from the germline V gene. The CDR3 loop reads CASSVGSGREHTIYF. CDR3 coding DNA: TGTGCCAGCAGCGTAGGTTCAGGGCGAGAACACACCATATATTTT.

This chain uses TRBV2 with TRBJ2-3; no definite D call. The CDR3 loop spans 15 amino acids. Between the trimmed V and J ends, which lost 9 bases and 0 bases, there was a span of 16 bases. From germline, CDR1 is SNHLY and CDR2 FYNNEI. The CDR3 bases are TGTGCCAGATCCCGACTGACTGCTAGCACAGATACGCAGTATTTT. It specifies CARSRLTASTDTQYF. Supplemented by reference TRBV2 and TRBJ2-3, the full variable domain reads EPEVTQTPSHQVTQMGQEVILRCVPISNHLYFYWYRQILGQKVEFLVSFYNNEISEKSEIFDDQFSVERPDGSNFTLKIRSTKLEDSAMYFCARSRLTASTDTQYFGPGTRLTVL.